This T cell receptor beta chain was documented in a study of tumor-infiltrating lymphocytes in oesophageal squamous cell carcinoma. In TCRdb, the PCR reads were re-called with MiXCR into one record per CDR3 protein. Among just under 20,000 distinct CDR3 sequences listed, roughly 36% were seen once. This clonotype was recorded a few times. This CDR3 contains 14 residues. Germline CDR1 reads SGHAT; CDR2 reads FQNNGV. Trimming shortened V by 2 bases and J by 0 bases, and 2 bases separated the two germline ends. This chain connects TRBV11-2 to TRBJ2-6, with no clear D. Sequenced sample: esophageal tumor tissue. This TCR was sampled from a male donor with esophageal squamous cell carcinoma. CDR3: CASSLSSGANVLTF. The CDR3 nucleotides read TGTGCCAGCAGCTTATCCTCTGGGGCCAACGTCCTGACTTTC.